This T cell receptor (beta chain) was sequenced in a study of shared clonotypes between healthy human individuals. Points from the study as a whole: Estimated clonotype richness was generally higher in naive than memory subsets.

Worth noting for this clone: Its antigen is unknown.

Genomic DNA belonging to each subset was distributed in equal measure over several immunoSEQ plates. Repertoires were generated with immunoSEQ multiplex PCR, while TCRdb's copy carries only in-frame clones and drops some. The profile shows 2 million to 2.5 million clones, 92% of them singletons. From germline, CDR1 is WSHSY and CDR2 SAAADI. The CDR3 length is 13 residues. Trimming removed 1 base from V and 4 bases from J, with 6 bases in between. The study drew all its donors from Caucasian adults living in Nashville, Tennessee. The sample consisted of naive CD4+ T cells from PBMCs. The subset was: CD45RA+ positively selected. The origin of this receptor is a man in his late teens or twenties in good health. Some clones in this sample may be carry-over from other donors' samples. The rearrangement uses TRBV10-2 and TRBJ2-3, with D maybe TRBD2 (5 bases). DNA of the CDR3: TGCGCCAGCAGTGAGTTCGGGGCAGATACGCAGTATTTT. Its translation: CASSEFGADTQYF.